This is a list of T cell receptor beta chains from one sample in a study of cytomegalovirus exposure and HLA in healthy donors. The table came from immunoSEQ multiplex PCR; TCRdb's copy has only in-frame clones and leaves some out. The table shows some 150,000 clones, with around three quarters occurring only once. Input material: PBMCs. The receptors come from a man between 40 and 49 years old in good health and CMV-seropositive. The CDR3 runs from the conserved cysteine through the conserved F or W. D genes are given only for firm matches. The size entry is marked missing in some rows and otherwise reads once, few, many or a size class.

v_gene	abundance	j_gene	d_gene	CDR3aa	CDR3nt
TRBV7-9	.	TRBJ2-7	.	CASSYSVDEQYF	TGTGCCAGCAGCTATAGCGTGGACGAGCAGTACTTC
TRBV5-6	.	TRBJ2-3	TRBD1	CASSLRDSNYF	TGTGCCAGCAGCCTCCGGGACAGTAATTATTTT
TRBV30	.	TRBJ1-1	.	CAWRVPGGGTEAFF	TGTGCCTGGAGGGTCCCCGGGGGGGGCACTGAAGCTTTCTTT
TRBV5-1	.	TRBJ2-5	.	CASSYTTDQETQYF	TGCGCCAGCAGCTACACGACAGACCAAGAGACCCAGTACTTC
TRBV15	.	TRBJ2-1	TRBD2	CATSRDDPGLAGGGNEQFF	TGTGCCACCAGCAGAGATGACCCGGGACTAGCGGGAGGGGGAAATGAGCAGTTCTTC
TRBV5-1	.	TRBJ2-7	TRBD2	CASSYTPGLADYEQYF	TGCGCCAGCAGCTATACCCCGGGACTAGCGGATTACGAGCAGTACTTC
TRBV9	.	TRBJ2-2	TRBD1	CASSARGQGNTGELLF	TGTGCCAGCAGCGCGCGTGGACAGGGGAACACCGGGGAGCTGCTTTTT
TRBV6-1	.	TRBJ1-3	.	CASTPLVRPGNTIYF	TGTGCCAGCACCCCACTTGTTCGCCCTGGAAACACCATATATTTT
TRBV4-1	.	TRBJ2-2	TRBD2	CASSRSGRTNTGELFF	TGCGCCAGCAGCCGTAGCGGGAGAACGAACACCGGGGAGCTGTTTTTT
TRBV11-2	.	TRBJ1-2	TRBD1	CASSPTGLDGYTF	TGTGCCAGCAGCCCGACAGGGCTGGATGGCTACACCTTC
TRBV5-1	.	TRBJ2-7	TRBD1	CASSTGTGAYEQYF	TGCGCCAGCAGCACCGGGACAGGGGCCTACGAGCAGTACTTC
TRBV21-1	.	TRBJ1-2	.	CASSKRQGANYGYTF	TGTGCCAGCAGCAAAAGACAGGGGGCGAACTATGGCTACACCTTC
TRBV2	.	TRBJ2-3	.	CASSGGTDGDTQYF	TGTGCCAGCAGTGGAGGGACTGATGGCGATACGCAGTATTTT
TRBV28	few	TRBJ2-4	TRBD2	CASRTSGSYIQYF	TGTGCCAGCAGGACTAGCGGGAGCTACATTCAGTACTTC
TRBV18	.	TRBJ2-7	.	CASSQASGAYEQYF	TGTGCCAGCTCACAAGCGTCAGGGGCCTACGAGCAGTACTTC
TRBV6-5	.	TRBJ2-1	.	CASKWSNNEQFF	TGTGCCAGCAAGTGGAGTAACAATGAGCAGTTCTTC
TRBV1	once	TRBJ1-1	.	CTSSLLTGGGTEAFF	TGCACCAGCAGCCTGCTGACAGGGGGTGGGACTGAAGCTTTCTTT
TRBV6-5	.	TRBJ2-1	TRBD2	CASSQREDYNEQFF	TGTGCCAGCAGCCAGCGGGAGGACTACAATGAGCAGTTCTTC
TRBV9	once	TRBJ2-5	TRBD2	CASSVGGGGRETQYF	TGTGCCAGCAGCGTAGGCGGGGGCGGGAGGGAGACCCAGTACTTC
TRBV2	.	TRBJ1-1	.	CASSEALPVTEAFF	TGTGCCAGCAGTGAAGCGCTTCCGGTTACTGAAGCTTTCTTT
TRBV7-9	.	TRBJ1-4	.	CASSLDGRGGEKLFF	TGTGCCAGCAGCTTAGATGGGCGAGGGGGTGAAAAACTGTTTTTT
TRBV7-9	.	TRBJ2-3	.	CASSLESVLGADTQYF	TGTGCCAGCAGCTTAGAATCGGTTTTGGGAGCAGATACGCAGTATTTT
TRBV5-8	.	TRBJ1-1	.	CASSLIELTGNTEAFF	TGTGCCAGCAGCTTGATCGAACTTACAGGGAACACTGAAGCTTTCTTT
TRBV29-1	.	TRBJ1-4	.	CSVGGQTNEKLFF	TGCAGCGTTGGGGGACAAACTAATGAAAAACTGTTTTTT
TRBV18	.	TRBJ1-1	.	CASSPGAEAFF	TGTGCCAGCTCACCAGGGGCCGAAGCTTTCTTT
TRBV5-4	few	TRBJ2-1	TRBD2	CASSLGPGLAGGPEQFF	TGTGCCAGCAGCTTGGGGCCGGGACTAGCGGGAGGGCCTGAGCAGTTCTTC
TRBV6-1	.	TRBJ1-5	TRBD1	CASSSQGVGNQPQHF	TGTGCCAGCAGCTCCCAGGGGGTGGGCAATCAGCCCCAGCATTTT
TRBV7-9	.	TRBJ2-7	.	CSSSLKTRFAVYEQYF	TGTTCCAGCAGCTTAAAGACTAGGTTCGCGGTGTACGAGCAGTACTTC
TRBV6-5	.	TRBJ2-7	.	CASWSRSPYEQYF	TGTGCCAGCTGGTCACGGTCCCCCTACGAGCAGTACTTC
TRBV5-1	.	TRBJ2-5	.	CASSLYGGYGLQETQYF	TGCGCCAGCAGCTTGTATGGGGGGTACGGACTTCAAGAGACCCAGTACTTC
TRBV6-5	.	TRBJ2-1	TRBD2	CASSTSGDNEQFF	TGTGCCAGCTCGACTAGCGGCGACAATGAGCAGTTCTTC
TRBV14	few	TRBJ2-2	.	CASSQGRTGELFF	TGTGCCAGCAGCCAAGGGAGGACCGGGGAGCTGTTTTTT
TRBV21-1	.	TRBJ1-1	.	CASSVVGLNTEAFF	TGTGCCAGCAGCGTCGTGGGCCTGAACACTGAAGCTTTCTTT
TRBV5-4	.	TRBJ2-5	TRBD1	CASSLVSGTGQETQYF	TGTGCCAGCAGCTTGGTCTCCGGGACAGGCCAAGAGACCCAGTACTTC
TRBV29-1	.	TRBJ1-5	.	CSVESSDQPQHF	TGCAGCGTTGAGTCGTCGGATCAGCCCCAGCATTTT
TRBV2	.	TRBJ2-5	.	CASSDGGPSGETQYF	TGTGCCAGCAGTGACGGGGGACCCTCAGGAGAGACCCAGTACTTC
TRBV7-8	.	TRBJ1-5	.	CASSLADGVKGQHF	TGTGCCAGCAGCTTAGCGGACGGGGTCAAGGGCCAGCATTTT
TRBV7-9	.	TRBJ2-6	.	CASKSSRSGANVLTF	TGTGCCAGCAAGTCCTCGCGCTCTGGGGCCAACGTCCTGACTTTC
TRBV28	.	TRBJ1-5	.	CASRPSSGQPQHF	TGTGCCAGCAGACCTTCCTCGGGACAGCCCCAGCATTTT
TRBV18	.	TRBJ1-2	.	CASSRAGTPNGLDGYTF	TGTGCCAGCTCACGTGCGGGTACCCCAAATGGCCTTGATGGCTACACCTTC
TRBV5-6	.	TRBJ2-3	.	CASSAGAMDTQYF	TGTGCCAGCAGTGCAGGGGCCATGGATACGCAGTATTTT
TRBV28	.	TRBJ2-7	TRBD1	CASSSPGTGGIYEQYF	TGTGCCAGCAGTTCCCCCGGGACAGGGGGAATCTACGAGCAGTACTTC
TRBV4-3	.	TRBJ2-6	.	CASSQDPPGRTSNSGANVLTF	TGCGCCAGCAGCCAAGACCCTCCCGGGCGGACATCTAACTCTGGGGCCAACGTCCTGACTTTC
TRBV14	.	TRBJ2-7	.	CASSQTGRATYEQYF	TGTGCCAGCAGCCAAACAGGGAGGGCAACCTACGAGCAGTACTTC
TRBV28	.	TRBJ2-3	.	CASSSVSSGSTDTQYF	TGTGCCAGCAGTTCGGTCTCGAGCGGATCCACAGATACGCAGTATTTT
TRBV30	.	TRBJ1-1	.	CAWRAGTEAFF	TGTGCCTGGAGGGCCGGGACTGAAGCTTTCTTT
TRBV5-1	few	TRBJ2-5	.	CASSLRGLSQQETQYF	TGCGCCAGCAGCTTAAGGGGGTTGTCTCAACAAGAGACCCAGTACTTC
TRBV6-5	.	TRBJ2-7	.	CASSHFGQPIYEQYF	TGTGCCAGCAGTCACTTCGGACAGCCAATTTACGAGCAGTACTTC
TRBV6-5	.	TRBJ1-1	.	CASSYNRNTEAFF	TGTGCCAGCAGTTATAATCGGAACACTGAAGCTTTCTTT